This TCR beta chain comes out of a study of cytomegalovirus exposure and HLA in healthy donors. PCR employed 60 Vbeta and 13 Jbeta primers. Clones were sequenced by immunoSEQ multiplex PCR, and TCRdb holds only the in-frame ones, with some missing. This sample has about 150,000 clones; about four fifths occur once, and the top ten carry about 4.1%. Germline-derived CDR1 and CDR2 are MGHRA and YSYEKL. Unmatched junction bases numbered 2, after V lost 6 bases and J lost 0 bases. This CDR3 comprises 14 residues. The rearrangement links TRBV4-1 to TRBJ2-5; 9 positions match TRBD1. The sequenced sample was PBMCs. This clonotype was obtained from a woman aged 40 to 55 in good health and CMV-seropositive. The CDR3 DNA is TGCGCCAGCAGAGGACAGGGGAACCAAGAGACCCAGTACTTC. It translates to CASRGQGNQETQYF.